The clone carrying this T cell receptor (beta chain) showed up many times. What it binds is unknown. The data stem from a study of regulatory T cells in long-lasting Graves disease. This CDR3 has 15 residues. Trimming pared 3 bases from V and 0 bases from J, leaving 9 bases between. Germline V lookup: CDR1 MDHEN, CDR2 SYDVKM. Time point meaning: newly diagnosed GD, antithyroid drugs for less than 3 months. From RNA extracted from PBMCs, the TCR library was made. TCR beta libraries were built with iRepertoire HTBI primers and Arm-PCR of CDR3 regions. MiXCR was run by TCRdb on the multiplex PCR reads, yielding one entry per CDR3 protein. The sample lists approximately 310,000 distinct CDR3 sequences, 18% occurring once. Study findings and constraints: It was peripheral blood alone, not thyroid tissue, that was studied. Among persistent patients, a larger number of public clonotypes were shared (over 2,500) than among newly diagnosed patients (about 950). Accuracy was possibly reduced by small sample size. Segments TRBV28, TRBJ1-2 and TRBJ2-5 showed preferential usage in persistent disease.

The TCR sequence derives from a female donor with Graves disease. The material was peripheral blood mononuclear cells (PBMCs), obtained at new diagnosis, from a patient treated with antithyroid drugs. The chain uses TRBV28 and TRBJ1-5, with D possibly TRBD1 on 6 matching bases. The CDR3: CASSLRGNSNQPQHF. As DNA, the CDR3 is TGTGCCAGCAGTTTGAGGGGGAATAGCAATCAGCCCCAGCATTTT.